This is a list of T cell receptor beta chains from one sample in a study of T cell responses to AZD1222 COVID-19 vaccine. TCRdb's table, derived via immunoSEQ multiplex PCR, lists solely in-frame clones and lacks some. The repertoire consists of 150,000 to 200,000 clones, with 85% to 95% occurring once and the leading ten covering 3.9%. The sequencing used peripheral blood, collected on day 0 of AZD1222 vaccination. Receptor source: an adult in good health. CDR3s include the opening cysteine and the closing phenylalanine or tryptophan. Each record gives: clone size, J gene, V gene, CDR3 protein. Size values are once, few and many counts, or a class for expanded clones, and some rows have none.

abundance: .; j_gene: TRBJ1-5; v_gene: TRBV28; CDR3aa: CASSLEGLFNQPQHF
abundance: .; j_gene: TRBJ1-1; v_gene: TRBV6-1; CDR3aa: CASSTPTGGNTEAFF
abundance: .; j_gene: TRBJ1-1; v_gene: TRBV19; CDR3aa: CASSAHRGSEAFF
abundance: .; j_gene: TRBJ1-2; v_gene: TRBV19; CDR3aa: CASADRARVSYGYTF
abundance: .; j_gene: TRBJ1-6; v_gene: TRBV19; CDR3aa: CASSTPGDEFPLHF
abundance: .; j_gene: TRBJ1-1; v_gene: TRBV5-4; CDR3aa: CASSLTANMNTEAFF
abundance: once; j_gene: TRBJ2-1; v_gene: TRBV19; CDR3aa: CASSRSRDTSYNEQFF
abundance: .; j_gene: TRBJ1-1; v_gene: TRBV11-3; CDR3aa: CASSRQTYTEAFF
abundance: .; j_gene: TRBJ2-2; v_gene: TRBV3-1/TRBV3-2; CDR3aa: CASSPDAGVSGELFF
abundance: .; j_gene: TRBJ1-4; v_gene: TRBV24-1; CDR3aa: CAITGVREKLFF
abundance: .; j_gene: TRBJ2-1; v_gene: TRBV30; CDR3aa: CAWNDKSSYNEQFF
abundance: .; j_gene: TRBJ1-4; v_gene: TRBV19; CDR3aa: CASVPGGPHEKLFF
abundance: few; j_gene: TRBJ2-2; v_gene: TRBV7-9; CDR3aa: CASSLALWRVEAGELFF
abundance: .; j_gene: TRBJ1-2; v_gene: TRBV4-2; CDR3aa: CASSQVGRGLSGYTF
abundance: once; j_gene: TRBJ2-2; v_gene: TRBV6-1; CDR3aa: CASSDIYTGELFF
abundance: .; j_gene: TRBJ2-5; v_gene: TRBV6-5; CDR3aa: CASSDQVTSQETQYF
abundance: .; j_gene: TRBJ1-2; v_gene: TRBV5-1; CDR3aa: CASSLSGTAKNNYGYTF
abundance: once; j_gene: TRBJ2-7; v_gene: TRBV6-1; CDR3aa: CASSDVGVGTRSYEQYF
abundance: .; j_gene: TRBJ1-5; v_gene: TRBV28; CDR3aa: CASSLRGRIQPQHF
abundance: .; j_gene: TRBJ1-1; v_gene: TRBV29-1; CDR3aa: CSARTGLNTEAFF
abundance: .; j_gene: TRBJ1-1; v_gene: TRBV18; CDR3aa: CASSPRSRRDTEAFF
abundance: .; j_gene: TRBJ1-6; v_gene: TRBV7-9; CDR3aa: CASSLEQGDNSPLHF
abundance: .; j_gene: TRBJ1-2; v_gene: TRBV18; CDR3aa: CASSLLESNYGYTF
abundance: .; j_gene: TRBJ1-1; v_gene: TRBV21-1; CDR3aa: CASSILTGTEAFF
abundance: .; j_gene: TRBJ1-1; v_gene: TRBV6-5; CDR3aa: CASRVTEDFAEAFF
abundance: .; j_gene: TRBJ1-5; v_gene: TRBV7-9; CDR3aa: CASSLTGGARGNQPQHF
abundance: .; j_gene: TRBJ2-7; v_gene: TRBV3-1/TRBV3-2; CDR3aa: CASSQDSGVEQYF
abundance: .; j_gene: TRBJ2-3; v_gene: TRBV5-4; CDR3aa: CASSLRDLGSTDTQYF
abundance: .; j_gene: TRBJ1-6; v_gene: TRBV23-1; CDR3aa: CASRTANNSPLHF
abundance: .; j_gene: TRBJ1-4; v_gene: TRBV14; CDR3aa: CASSQRNNEKLFF
abundance: .; j_gene: TRBJ2-3; v_gene: TRBV3-1/TRBV3-2; CDR3aa: CASSHFTGTSGGGTDTQYF
abundance: once; j_gene: TRBJ2-7; v_gene: TRBV7-2; CDR3aa: CASSFRGKGEQYF
abundance: .; j_gene: TRBJ1-5; v_gene: TRBV5-5; CDR3aa: CASSPSTGYNQPQHF
abundance: .; j_gene: TRBJ1-4; v_gene: TRBV11-2; CDR3aa: CASSLMGQLNEKLFF
abundance: .; j_gene: TRBJ2-3; v_gene: TRBV11-2; CDR3aa: CASSFGGLGTDTQYF
abundance: .; j_gene: TRBJ1-4; v_gene: TRBV27; CDR3aa: CASSPLVDSSNEKLFF
abundance: .; j_gene: TRBJ2-3; v_gene: TRBV12-5; CDR3aa: CASGLGQGRDTQYF
abundance: .; j_gene: TRBJ1-2; v_gene: TRBV7-2; CDR3aa: CASTAGGRPYGYTF
abundance: .; j_gene: TRBJ1-2; v_gene: TRBV6-5; CDR3aa: CASRQDYGYTF
abundance: .; j_gene: TRBJ2-1; v_gene: TRBV19; CDR3aa: CASSYSGRIYNEQFF
abundance: .; j_gene: TRBJ2-2; v_gene: TRBV11-3; CDR3aa: CASRGGYAGELFF
abundance: .; j_gene: TRBJ2-1; v_gene: TRBV5-5; CDR3aa: CASSPQAGGGYNEQFF
abundance: .; j_gene: TRBJ1-2; v_gene: TRBV2; CDR3aa: CASSVYGQGLDYTF
abundance: .; j_gene: TRBJ1-6; v_gene: TRBV3-1/TRBV3-2; CDR3aa: CASRQKGGGVNSPLHF
abundance: .; j_gene: TRBJ1-1; v_gene: TRBV3-1/TRBV3-2; CDR3aa: CASFKGGEAFF
abundance: .; j_gene: TRBJ1-3; v_gene: TRBV27; CDR3aa: CASRLDSDSGNTIYF
abundance: .; j_gene: TRBJ2-7; v_gene: TRBV5-1; CDR3aa: CASSPGVVYEQYF
abundance: .; j_gene: TRBJ2-2; v_gene: TRBV20-1; CDR3aa: CSASGGGPNTGELFF
abundance: .; j_gene: TRBJ1-1; v_gene: TRBV27; CDR3aa: CASSLFRGAATEAFF
abundance: .; j_gene: TRBJ1-5; v_gene: TRBV18; CDR3aa: CASSPRSGDHNQPQHF
abundance: .; j_gene: TRBJ1-2; v_gene: TRBV19; CDR3aa: CASTTVGQPLSGYTF
abundance: .; j_gene: TRBJ2-3; v_gene: TRBV5-4; CDR3aa: CASSSPRGTVGTDTQYF